This TCR beta chain was sequenced for a study of metastatic and nonmetastatic thyroid tumors. Study at large: Repertoire comparisons spanned blood and tumor or nodule tissue from malignant and benign thyroid patients. Whole-study results and caveats: Significantly higher TCR beta diversity was reportedly seen in malignant thyroid tumors than benign nodules, in blood and tumor.

The authors' processing: A papillary thyroid cancer distant-metastasis classifier was built from CDR3 differences across clinicopathological groups. TCRdb reprocessed the PCR reads using MiXCR. The V and J calls here are based on TCRdb, not the publication. The sample consists of some 28,000 clones, 20% to 25% of them appearing once. This clone was seen at least ten times. Its antigen remains unidentified. This CDR3 is built from 14 residues. CDR1 is DFQATT, CDR2 SNEGSKA, per germline (reference sequence). The V segment lost 5 bases and the J segment 3 bases; nucleotides outside the gene matches: 3. Ahead of thyroid surgery, no patient had received treatment of any kind.

The sequence was obtained from a female donor with papillary thyroid cancer or a benign thyroid nodule (not recorded which). Some clones in this sample may be carry-over from other donors' samples. Sequencing input: blood. The chain recombines TRBV20-1 with TRBJ2-1, with 11 bases that match TRBD2. Here the CDR3 DNA reads TGCAGTGCTCCTGGACTAGCGGGCTACAATGAGCAGTTCTTC. Protein sequence: CSAPGLAGYNEQFF.